Below, one T cell receptor (beta chain) is given with its context. This clonotype has ten or more counts. The antigen this receptor binds is unknown. Per-base qualities were not stored, and no clone one base away is much larger. The TCR beta CDR3 regions were amplified from RNA transcripts. For the first round of RT-PCR on the TCR CDR3, the HTBI primer set was used together with the Qiagen OneStep RT-PCR kit. A second multiplex PCR round built the libraries, followed by size selection and purification. Sequencing of the libraries was done on an Illumina HiSeq2000 using paired-end 100 bp reads. The paper's processing steps were these. Raw data were processed with SOAPnuke, discarding reads with adapters, uncalled bases, mean Phred below 15, or no exact constant-primer or identifier match. High-quality paired reads were merged with COPE v1.2.5, and unique nucleotide sequences were defined as clonotypes. Clonotypes were aligned to IMGT TRBV, TRBD and TRBJ reference segments using MiTCR v1.1. Only V-J combinations with frequency above 0.0001, covering 99% to 99.2% of repertoires, were analysed. The TCS score was defined as the ratio of F50 (clonal expansion) to E x V (chaos), calculated using BLOSUM62-based TCRdist between CDR3 peptides within each V-J. Welch's t-statistics and random forest reduced 450 to 600 V-J features to roughly 13, which were used in a naive Bayes classifier (R e1071). TCRdb itself trimmed the public reads at Q25 with fastp, ran MiXCR and retained productive beta chains. One record per CDR3 amino acid sequence lists the most common genes and DNA. These V and J calls originate from TCRdb's pipeline instead of the authors' own analysis. Across this sample there are roughly 250,000 distinct CDR3 sequences, with roughly 20% seen only once. In total, the top ten clones hold about 60% of the sample.

Ophthalmopathy patients had moderately to severely active disease, with a Clinical Activity Score of 3 or more, a NOSPECS grade of 4 or more, and a disease duration of less than 3 months. Patients with uncontrolled infections, other autoimmune diseases, pregnancy or lactation were excluded. Diagnoses were based on clinical symptoms, serum thyroxine and TRAb, thyroid ultrasound and orbital computed tomography. PBMCs were isolated from 7.5 to 10 ml of fresh peripheral blood by Ficoll-Paque density gradient centrifugation. Total RNA was extracted using Trizol reagent, and RNA quality was assessed on an Agilent 2100 Bioanalyzer. The sample comes from a study of T cells in Graves' hyperthyroidism and ophthalmopathy (dated by TCRdb to between 2017 and 2020). Notes on the research overall: Peripheral blood samples were taken at initial diagnosis, before any treatment was given. TCR V-J signatures able to tell the groups apart were searched for in a discovery cohort of 90 to 100 patients, of whom more than 40 had Graves' ophthalmopathy and about 55 had stable Graves' hyperthyroidism. An independent validation cohort of around 19 hyperthyroidism patients and 17 patients who later progressed to ophthalmopathy tested prospective prediction of ophthalmopathy. The 100 or so discovery patients were randomly split 7:3 into training and test sets. In six Graves' hyperthyroidism patients, the study also compared T-cell repertoires from thyroid tissue with T-cell repertoires from blood. Following sampling, methimazole starting at 30 mg daily was given to hyperthyroidism patients, and high-dose intravenous methylprednisolone was given to ophthalmopathy patients. The paper describes TCR Vbeta CDR3 sequencing of about 140 peripheral blood samples, made up of roughly 40 ophthalmopathy patients, roughly 72 hyperthyroidism patients and some 17 progressor patients.

Broad study findings and their caveats: Ophthalmopathy was separated from stable hyperthyroidism by a 13 V-J signature model, with approximately 90% sensitivity and around 81% specificity obtained in cross-validation and 80%/75% obtained in testing. In validation, the model predicted progression to ophthalmopathy with about 71% sensitivity and approximately 72% specificity, a median of about six months before onset. No statistical method was used to fix the sample size in advance, and group allocation was not hidden from the investigators. Most expanded thyroid clonotypes (frequency above 0.001) were also detected in blood, suggesting blood repertoires may reflect thyroid immune responses.

The receptor was derived from a man in his thirties or forties with Graves' ophthalmopathy. The sample was blood.

The DNA reads as follows: TGCGCCAGCACCGTCGTAGGGGACACAGATACGCAGTATTTT. The translation is CASTVVGDTDTQYF. Recombination linked TRBV5-1 to TRBJ2-3; matching of 5 bases hints at TRBD1 as the D gene. V gives up 6 bases and J gives up 2 bases, and the segment between their germline ends measures 13 bases. Based on the germline V gene, the CDR1 and CDR2 sequences are SGHRS and YFSETQ. The CDR3 spans 14 residues, from the cysteine through the phenylalanine. Only CDR3 DNA is held: 42 bases, read in frame from base 1.